The clone carrying this T cell receptor beta chain was seen ten or more times. Its antigen remains unidentified. TCRdb analysed the 5' RACE reads with MiXCR anew, one entry per CDR3 protein. The repertoire has 560,000 or so distinct CDR3 sequences, roughly 17% of them found once; the top ten carry 8.1%. These data come from a study of T-cell memory formation after mild COVID-19. Regarding the study as a whole: Day 15 to 85 contractors were CD4/CD8 balanced; later expanders leaned CD4+. Some responding clones appeared in pre-infection memory, suggesting cross-reactive memory joined.

This clonotype was sampled from an adult woman who had mild COVID-19 (a few samples of this study predate the infection). Cell type and time point are not known. The sequenced material came from PBMCs or a T cell subset sorted from them (not recorded which).

The CDR3 nucleotides are TGTGCCAGCAAGACGGCCGAACTGATCACCGGGGAGCTGTTTTTT. This encodes CASKTAELITGELFF. This rearrangement joins TRBV12-3 or TRBV12-4 to TRBJ2-2; D unresolved. V dropped 7 bases and J dropped 4 bases, with 16 bases sitting between them. The CDR3 runs to 15 residues.